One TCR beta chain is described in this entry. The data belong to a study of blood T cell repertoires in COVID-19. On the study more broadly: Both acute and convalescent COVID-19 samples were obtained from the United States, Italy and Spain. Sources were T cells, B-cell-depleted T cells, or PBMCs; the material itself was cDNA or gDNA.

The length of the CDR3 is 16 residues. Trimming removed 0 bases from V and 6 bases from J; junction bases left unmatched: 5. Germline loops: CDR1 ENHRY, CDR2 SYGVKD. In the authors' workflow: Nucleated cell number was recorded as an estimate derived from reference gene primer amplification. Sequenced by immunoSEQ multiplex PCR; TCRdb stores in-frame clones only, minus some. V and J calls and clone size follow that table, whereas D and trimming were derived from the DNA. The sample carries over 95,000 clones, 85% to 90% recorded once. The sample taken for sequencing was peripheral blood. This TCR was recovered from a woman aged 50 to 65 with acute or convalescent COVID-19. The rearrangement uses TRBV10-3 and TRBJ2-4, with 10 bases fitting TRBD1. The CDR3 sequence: CAISESGTGEGNIQYF. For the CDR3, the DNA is TGTGCCATCAGTGAGTCCGGGACAGGGGAGGGAAACATTCAGTACTTC.